A selection of T cell receptor beta chains follows, all from one sample in a study of spatial heterogeneity in lung cancer. TCRdb reprocessed the 5' RACE reads with MiXCR, giving one entry per CDR3 protein. The table has 8,500 to 10,000 distinct CDR3 sequences, 6.5% to 9% seen once. Specimen: lung tumor tissue, collected at surgery. These TCRs come from a male donor with early-stage non-small cell lung cancer. Each CDR3 is given with its conserved first and last residue. A D gene is named only where the DNA matches it firmly. Clone size is stated in some rows and not others, as once, few, many or a class when expanded.

TRBJ2-5,many,-,TRBV12-3/TRBV12-4,TGTGCCAGCAGTTTTATCCAAGAGACCCAGTACTTC,CASSFIQETQYF
TRBJ1-2,-,-,TRBV3-1,TGTGCCAGCAGCCAAGATATTAGGCTACCAGGCTACACCTTC,CASSQDIRLPGYTF
TRBJ2-2,many,-,TRBV5-1,TGCGCCAGCAGCTTGGCGGGCACCGGGGAGCTGTTTTTT,CASSLAGTGELFF
TRBJ2-1,many,TRBD2,TRBV2,TGTGCCAGCAGTGAATTTGGGACTAGCGGGATTCAGCAGTTCTTC,CASSEFGTSGIQQFF
TRBJ2-7,-,-,TRBV28,TGTGCCAGCAAAGGACACCATCGGGACGAGCAGTACTTC,CASKGHHRDEQYF
TRBJ2-1,many,TRBD2,TRBV6-5,TGTGCCAGCAGTCTCCGACTAGCGGTATACAATGAGCAGTTCTTC,CASSLRLAVYNEQFF
TRBJ2-2,many,-,TRBV27,TGTGCCAGCAGTTCGGGAGAGGGAACCGGGGAGCTGTTTTTT,CASSSGEGTGELFF
TRBJ2-5,many,TRBD2,TRBV6-2/TRBV6-3,TGTGCCAGCAGTAGCTCCTACGGACTAGCAAGGGAGACCCAGTACTTC,CASSSSYGLARETQYF
TRBJ1-1,many,TRBD1,TRBV18,TGTGCCAGCTCACCACTGCAAACAGGGGTCGGGACTGAAGCTTTCTTT,CASSPLQTGVGTEAFF
TRBJ2-3,-,-,TRBV29-1,TGCAGCGTTAAGGGGCTGCTCACAGATACGCAGTATTTT,CSVKGLLTDTQYF
TRBJ1-3,many,-,TRBV6-5,TGTGCCAGCAGTCTTTATCCCCCTGGAAACACCATATATTTT,CASSLYPPGNTIYF
TRBJ2-1,-,-,TRBV9,TGTGCCAGCAGCGTAGGATGGGATGAGCAGTTCTTC,CASSVGWDEQFF
TRBJ1-1,many,-,TRBV29-1,TGCAGCGTTGAAAACCGGAGGAACACTGAAGCTTTCTTT,CSVENRRNTEAFF
TRBJ1-1,many,TRBD1,TRBV28,TGTGCCAGCAGTCTCCCTTTTCGGGACAGTACGGGGGAAGCTTTCTTT,CASSLPFRDSTGEAFF
TRBJ2-3,many,TRBD1,TRBV10-3,TGTGCCACAGGACAGGGTACGGCAGATACGCAGTATTTT,CATGQGTADTQYF
TRBJ2-2,medium-sized,TRBD2,TRBV7-2,TGTGCCAGCACCAGGAGCGGGGGGAACACCGGGGAGCTGTTTTTT,CASTRSGGNTGELFF
TRBJ2-2,many,-,TRBV15,TGTGCCACCAGCAGAGATCTTCCGACAGTCGCAGGCACCGGGGAGCTGTTTTTT,CATSRDLPTVAGTGELFF
TRBJ1-1,medium-sized,TRBD1,TRBV20-1,TGCAGTGCCCTTGGGACAGGACGCACTGAAGCTTTCTTT,CSALGTGRTEAFF
TRBJ1-5,many,-,TRBV20-1,TGCAGTGCTAGATTAGGACCCAATCAGCCCCAGCATTTT,CSARLGPNQPQHF